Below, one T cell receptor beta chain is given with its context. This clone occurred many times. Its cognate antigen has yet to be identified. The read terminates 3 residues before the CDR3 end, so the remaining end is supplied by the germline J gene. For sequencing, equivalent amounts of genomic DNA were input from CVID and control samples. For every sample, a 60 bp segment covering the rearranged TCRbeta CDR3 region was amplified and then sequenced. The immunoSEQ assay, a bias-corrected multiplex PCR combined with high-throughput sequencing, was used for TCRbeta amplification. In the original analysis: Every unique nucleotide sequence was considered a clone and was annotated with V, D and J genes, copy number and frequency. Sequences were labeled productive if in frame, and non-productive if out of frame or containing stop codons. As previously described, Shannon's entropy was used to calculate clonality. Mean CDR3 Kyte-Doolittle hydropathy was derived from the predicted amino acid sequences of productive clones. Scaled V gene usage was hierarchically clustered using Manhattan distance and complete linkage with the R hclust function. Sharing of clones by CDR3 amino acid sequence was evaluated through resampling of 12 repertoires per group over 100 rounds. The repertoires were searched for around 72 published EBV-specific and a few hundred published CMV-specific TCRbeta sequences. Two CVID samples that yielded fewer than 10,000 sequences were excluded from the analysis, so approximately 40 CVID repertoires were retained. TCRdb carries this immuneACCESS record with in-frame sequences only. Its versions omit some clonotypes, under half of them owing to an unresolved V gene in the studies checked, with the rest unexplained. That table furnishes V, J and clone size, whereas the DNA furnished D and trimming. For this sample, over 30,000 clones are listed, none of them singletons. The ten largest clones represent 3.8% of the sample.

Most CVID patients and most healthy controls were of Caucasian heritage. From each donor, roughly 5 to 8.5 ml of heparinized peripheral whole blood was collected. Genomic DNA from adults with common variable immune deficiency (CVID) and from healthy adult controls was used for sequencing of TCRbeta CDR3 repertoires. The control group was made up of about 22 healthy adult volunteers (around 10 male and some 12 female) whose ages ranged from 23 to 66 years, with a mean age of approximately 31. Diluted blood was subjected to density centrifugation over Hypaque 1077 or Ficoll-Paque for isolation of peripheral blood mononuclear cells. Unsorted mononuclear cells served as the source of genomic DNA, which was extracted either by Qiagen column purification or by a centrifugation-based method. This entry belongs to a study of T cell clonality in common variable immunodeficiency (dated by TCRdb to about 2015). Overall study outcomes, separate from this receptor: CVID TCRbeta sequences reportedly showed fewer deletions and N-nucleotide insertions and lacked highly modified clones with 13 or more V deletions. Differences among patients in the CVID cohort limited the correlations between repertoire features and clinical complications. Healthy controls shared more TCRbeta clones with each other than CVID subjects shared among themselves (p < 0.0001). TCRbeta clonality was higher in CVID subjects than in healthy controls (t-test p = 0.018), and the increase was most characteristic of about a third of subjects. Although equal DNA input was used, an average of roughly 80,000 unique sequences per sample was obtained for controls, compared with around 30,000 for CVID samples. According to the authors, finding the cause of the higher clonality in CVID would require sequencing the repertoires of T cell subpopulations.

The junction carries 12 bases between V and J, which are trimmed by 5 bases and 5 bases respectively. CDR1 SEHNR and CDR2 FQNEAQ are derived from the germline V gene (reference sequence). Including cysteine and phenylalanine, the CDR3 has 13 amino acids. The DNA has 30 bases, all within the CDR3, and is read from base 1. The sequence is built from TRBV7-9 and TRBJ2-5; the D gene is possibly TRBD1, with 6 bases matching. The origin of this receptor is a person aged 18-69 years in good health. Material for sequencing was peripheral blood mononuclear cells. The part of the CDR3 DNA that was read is TGTGCCAGCAGCCTATGGACAGCGGAGACC. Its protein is CASSLWTAET. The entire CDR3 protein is CASSLWTAETQYF.